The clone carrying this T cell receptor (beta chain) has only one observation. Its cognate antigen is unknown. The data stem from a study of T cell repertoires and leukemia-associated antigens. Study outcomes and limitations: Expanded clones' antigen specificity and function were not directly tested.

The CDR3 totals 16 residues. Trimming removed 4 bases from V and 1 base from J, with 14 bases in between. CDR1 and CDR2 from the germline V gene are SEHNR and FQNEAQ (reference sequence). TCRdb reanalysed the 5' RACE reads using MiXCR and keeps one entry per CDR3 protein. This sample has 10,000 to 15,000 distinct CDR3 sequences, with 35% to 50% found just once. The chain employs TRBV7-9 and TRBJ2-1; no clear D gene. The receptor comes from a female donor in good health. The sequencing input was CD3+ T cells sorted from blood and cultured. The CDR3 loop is CASSYWPDSSYNEQFF. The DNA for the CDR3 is TGTGCCAGCAGCTACTGGCCTGACTCATCCTACAATGAGCAGTTCTTC.